This is a list of T cell receptor beta chains from one sample in a study of blood T cell repertoires in COVID-19. Generated by immunoSEQ multiplex PCR, the TCRdb table keeps only in-frame clones and is missing some. Of about 370,000 clones listed, 85% to 90% are singletons. The sample was PBMCs or T cells enriched from blood (not recorded which). The source is a man younger than 35 who had recovered from COVID-19. Each CDR3 is given with its conserved first and last residue. The order of the fields is V gene, J gene, D gene, CDR3 protein, CDR3 DNA. D genes are given only for firm matches.

v_gene: TRBV3-1/TRBV3-2; j_gene: TRBJ2-3; d_gene: -; CDR3aa: CASSLDRKDTQYF; CDR3nt: TGTGCCAGCAGTCTCGACAGGAAGGATACGCAGTATTTT
v_gene: TRBV5-6; j_gene: TRBJ2-3; d_gene: TRBD2; CDR3aa: CASSLLGLAGDTQYF; CDR3nt: TGTGCCAGCAGCTTACTCGGACTAGCGGGAGATACGCAGTATTTT
v_gene: TRBV21-1; j_gene: TRBJ2-7; d_gene: -; CDR3aa: CASTLGTSGSCSLFHEQYF; CDR3nt: TGTGCCAGCACCCTTGGGACTAGCGGGAGCTGCTCCCTGTTCCACGAGCAGTACTTC
v_gene: TRBV21-1; j_gene: TRBJ1-2; d_gene: -; CDR3aa: CASSKGETGPSFSF; CDR3nt: TGTGCCAGCAGCAAAGGAGAGACAGGTCCGTCTTTCTCCTTC
v_gene: TRBV15; j_gene: TRBJ1-2; d_gene: TRBD1; CDR3aa: CATSRDPTGQGYTF; CDR3nt: TGTGCCACCAGCAGAGACCCGACAGGGCAAGGCTACACCTTC
v_gene: TRBV19; j_gene: TRBJ2-4; d_gene: TRBD1; CDR3aa: CASSLKGTGGSVLLAKNIQYF; CDR3nt: TGTGCCAGTAGTCTAAAAGGGACAGGGGGCTCTGTCCTACTAGCCAAAAACATTCAGTACTTC
v_gene: TRBV19; j_gene: TRBJ1-5; d_gene: -; CDR3aa: CASSPGLNQPQHF; CDR3nt: TGTGCCAGTAGTCCAGGTCTCAATCAGCCCCAGCATTTT
v_gene: TRBV9; j_gene: TRBJ2-1; d_gene: -; CDR3aa: CASSSGSSYNEQFF; CDR3nt: TGTGCCAGCAGTAGCGGAAGCTCCTACAATGAGCAGTTCTTC
v_gene: TRBV2; j_gene: TRBJ1-5; d_gene: TRBD1; CDR3aa: CASRGSGGEGSNQPQHF; CDR3nt: TGTGCCAGCAGGGGGTCAGGGGGCGAAGGAAGCAATCAGCCCCAGCATTTT
v_gene: TRBV18; j_gene: TRBJ2-5; d_gene: -; CDR3aa: CASLLQGKETQYF; CDR3nt: TGTGCCAGCTTACTACAGGGTAAAGAGACCCAGTACTTC